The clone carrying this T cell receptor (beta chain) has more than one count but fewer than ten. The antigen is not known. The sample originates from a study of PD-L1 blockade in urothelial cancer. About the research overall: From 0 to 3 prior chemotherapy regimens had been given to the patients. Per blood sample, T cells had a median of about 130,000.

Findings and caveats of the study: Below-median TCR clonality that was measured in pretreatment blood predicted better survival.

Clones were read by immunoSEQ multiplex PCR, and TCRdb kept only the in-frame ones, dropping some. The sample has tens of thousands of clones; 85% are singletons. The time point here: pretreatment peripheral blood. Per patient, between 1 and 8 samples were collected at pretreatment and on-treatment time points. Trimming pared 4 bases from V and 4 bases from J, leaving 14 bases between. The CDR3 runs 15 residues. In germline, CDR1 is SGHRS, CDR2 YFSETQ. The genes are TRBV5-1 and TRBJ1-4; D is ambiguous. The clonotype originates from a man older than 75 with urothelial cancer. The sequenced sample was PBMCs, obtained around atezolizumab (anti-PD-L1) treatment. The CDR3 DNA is TGCGCCAGCAGCCCAGGACGCGGGGATAATGAAAAACTGTTTTTT. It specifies CASSPGRGDNEKLFF. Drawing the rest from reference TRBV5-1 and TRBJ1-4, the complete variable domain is KAGVTQTPRYLIKTRGQQVTLSCSPISGHRSVSWYQQTPGQGLQFLFEYFSETQRNKGNFPGRFSGRQFSNSRSEMNVSTLELGDSALYLCASSPGRGDNEKLFFGSGTQLSVL.